This entry lists 19 T cell receptor beta chains sequenced from one sample in a study of T cell responses to AZD1222 COVID-19 vaccine. Produced via immunoSEQ multiplex PCR; TCRdb's table is partial and in-frame only. The sample has some 50,000 clones, around 85% seen once. The material was peripheral blood, obtained on day 0 of AZD1222 vaccination. These receptor sequences come from an adult in good health.

The J gene is TRBJ1-2, the V gene TRBV5-4, with 8 bases lining up with TRBD1. Unmatched junction bases numbered 5, after V lost 3 bases and J lost 4 bases. This CDR3 spans 14 amino acids. The germline CDR1 and CDR2 sequences are SGHNT and YYREEE (reference sequence). The DNA of the CDR3 is TGTGCCAGCAGCTCCCGGGACAGGCCCTATGGCTACACCTTC. This translates into CASSSRDRPYGYTF.

The V and J genes are TRBV19 and TRBJ2-7; unclear D gene. V gave up 8 bases and J gave up 3 bases, with 8 bases separating them. From germline, CDR1 is LNHDA and CDR2 SQIVND (reference sequence). The CDR3 sequence is 11 residues long. The CDR3 is CASRQDYEQYF. CDR3 nucleotide sequence: TGTGCCAGTCGTCAGGACTACGAGCAGTACTTC. The whole variable domain, filled in from reference TRBV19 and TRBJ2-7, reads DGGITQSPKYLFRKEGQNVTLSCEQNLNHDAMYWYRQDPGQGLRLIYYSQIVNDFQKGDIAEGYSVSREKKESFPLTVTSAQKNPTAFYLCASRQDYEQYFGPGTRLTVT.

The chain employs TRBV28 and TRBJ2-7, with D possibly called TRBD1 or TRBD2 (6 bases each). This CDR3 is 14 amino acids long. Trimming took 1 base from V and 7 from J, leaving 14 bases between them. Germline V lookup: CDR1 MDHEN, CDR2 SYDVKM. As DNA, the CDR3 is TGTGCCAGCAGTTTATCGGGGGCGCCGAATGAGCAGTACTTC. Residues: CASSLSGAPNEQYF.

The chain has TRBV29-1 and TRBJ1-4; D perhaps matches TRBD1 (6 bases). The CDR3 extends over 15 amino acids. V dropped 4 bases and J dropped 0 bases, with 12 bases sitting between them. Looked up from germline, CDR1 is SQVTM and CDR2 is ANQGSEA. CDR3 sequence (DNA): TGCAGCGTTGTTCTCGGGACAACAACTAATGAAAAACTGTTTTTT. Its protein product is CSVVLGTTTNEKLFF. The variable domain in full, with the rest retrieved from reference TRBV29-1 and TRBJ1-4, is SAVISQKPSRDICQRGTSLTIQCQVDSQVTMMFWYRQQPGQSLTLIATANQGSEATYESGFVIDKFPISRPNLTFSTLTVSNMSPEDSSIYLCSVVLGTTTNEKLFFGSGTQLSVL.

This chain connects TRBV4-3 to TRBJ2-4; D ambiguous. CDR1 is LGHNA and CDR2 is YSLEER in the germline V gene. V lost 0 bases to trimming and J lost 0 bases, with 6 bases between them. This CDR3 comprises 15 residues. CDR3 region: CASSQEALAKNIQYF. The CDR3 region has the DNA TGCGCCAGCAGCCAAGAGGCCCTAGCCAAAAACATTCAGTACTTC.

The genes are TRBV6-5 and TRBJ1-1; no reliable D call. Germline V gene data show CDR1 as MNHEY and CDR2 as SVGAGI. V was trimmed by 0 bases and J by 12 bases, leaving 14 bases between them. This CDR3 is built from 13 residues. CDR3 sequence reads: CASSYSGPGGSFF. CDR3 nucleotide sequence: TGTGCCAGCAGTTACTCCGGGCCCGGTGGGTCTTTCTTT.

The chain combines TRBV7-8 with TRBJ1-2; TRBD1 matches 10 bases. CDR1 and CDR2 (germline): SGHVS, FQNEAQ. V dropped 5 bases and J dropped 4; count of bases not matched to a gene: 7. There are 15 residues in the CDR3. Written as DNA, the CDR3 is TGTGCCAGCAGCCCTATCAGGACAGGGGGCTATGGCTACACCTTC. This codes for CASSPIRTGGYGYTF.

This chain uses TRBV4-3 with TRBJ2-5, with 11 bases identical to TRBD2. Germline V lookup: CDR1 LGHNA, CDR2 YSLEER. Unmatched junction bases numbered 11, after V lost 0 bases and J lost 2 bases. CDR3 length: 19 residues. This CDR3 reads CASSQDRWLAGGEQETQYF. As DNA, the CDR3 is TGCGCCAGCAGCCAAGATCGGTGGCTAGCGGGAGGAGAACAAGAGACCCAGTACTTC.

V gene TRBV19 combines with J gene TRBJ2-7; D perhaps matches TRBD2 (6 bases). Trimming took 7 bases from V and 4 from J, leaving 20 bases between them. Germline CDR1 is LNHDA and CDR2 is SQIVND (reference sequence). The CDR3 contains 15 residues. For the CDR3, the DNA is TGTGCCAGTAAGGTCGGGGGATTCGGTCAATACGAGCAGTACTTC. This encodes CASKVGGFGQYEQYF.

The gene calls are TRBV27 and TRBJ2-3; maybe TRBD2 (6 bases). The CDR3 sequence is 15 residues long. V lost 2 bases to trimming and J lost 4 bases, with 13 bases between them. Germline-derived CDR1 and CDR2 are MNHEY and SMNVEV (reference sequence). The CDR3 protein is CASSLGLREADTQYF. The CDR3 nucleotides are TGTGCCAGCAGTTTAGGGTTAAGGGAGGCAGATACGCAGTATTTT.

This clone was counted a single time. This rearrangement joins TRBV28 to TRBJ1-4; D remains unclear. Looked up from germline, CDR1 is MDHEN and CDR2 is SYDVKM. Trimming removed 5 bases at V and 1 base at J, with 8 bases between. This CDR3 region has 14 residues. This CDR3 reads CASSLRGTNEKLFF. CDR3 sequence (DNA): TGTGCCAGCAGTCTACGCGGAACTAATGAAAAACTGTTTTTT.

The rearrangement joins TRBV25-1 to TRBJ2-7; the D gene is possibly TRBD1 (5 bases). V was trimmed by 4 bases and J by 3 bases, leaving 10 bases between them. CDR3 length: 13 amino acids. Germline loops: CDR1 MGHDK, CDR2 SYGVNS. The CDR3 spells CASSVGASYEQYF. The CDR3 nucleotides are TGTGCCAGCAGTGTAGGGGCGAGCTACGAGCAGTACTTC.

The chain combines TRBV5-5 with TRBJ1-1, with D unresolved. This CDR3 is 13 amino acids long. The germline gives CDR1 SGHKS, CDR2 YYEKEE (reference sequence). V was pared by 4 bases and J by 1 base, with 8 bases between. In DNA form, the CDR3 reads TGTGCCAGCAGCCAAATTCAGAACACTGAAGCTTTCTTT. This gives the protein CASSQIQNTEAFF. Full variable domain (missing parts from reference TRBV5-5 and TRBJ1-1): DAGVTQSPTHLIKTRGQQVTLRCSPISGHKSVSWYQQVLGQGPQFIFQYYEKEERGRGNFPDRFSARQFPNYSSELNVNALLLGDSALYLCASSQIQNTEAFFGQGTRLTVV.

The chain recombines TRBV5-1 with TRBJ1-4; 7 nucleotides align to TRBD1. Germline trimming cut 4 bases from V and 0 bases from J; bases unmatched to any gene: 12. Germline values: CDR1 SGHRS, CDR2 YFSETQ. The CDR3 has 18 residues. The CDR3: CASSPSGRGPPTNEKLFF. CDR3 nucleotide sequence: TGCGCCAGCAGCCCCAGTGGGAGGGGGCCACCAACTAATGAAAAACTGTTTTTT.

The chain employs TRBV30 and TRBJ2-6, with 13 nucleotides matching TRBD2. The V gene's germline CDR1 is GTSNPN and CDR2 SVGIG (reference sequence). The CDR3 runs to 19 residues. The V and J ends lost 0 bases and 1 base, in that order; junction bases with no gene match: 6. Written as DNA, the CDR3 is TGTGCCTGGAGTGTACTGAGGACTAGCGGGAGATCTGGGGCCAACGTCCTGACTTTC. Amino acid sequence: CAWSVLRTSGRSGANVLTF.

This clone was found once. This chain joins TRBV10-3 and TRBJ2-7, with D possibly TRBD2 on 6 matching bases. Trimming removed 8 bases at V and 0 bases at J, with 14 bases between. CDR1 and CDR2 from the germline V gene are ENHRY and SYGVKD. This CDR3 has 14 residues. CDR3 nucleotides: TGTGCCATCCAACGCGGGGCTAACTCCTACGAGCAGTACTTC. Translated: CAIQRGANSYEQYF.

The DNA for the CDR3 is TGTGCCAGCAGCCAAAGTGGAGGCAATCAGCCCCAGCATTTT. Protein sequence: CASSQSGGNQPQHF. The chain couples TRBV14 to TRBJ1-5; D is unclear. The ends were cut back, 2 bases at V and 2 bases at J, with 7 bases in the middle. The CDR3 is 14 residues long. The germline CDR1 and CDR2 sequences are SGHDN and FVKESK.

This chain uses TRBV28 with TRBJ1-5; 7 nucleotides align to TRBD1. V was pared by 8 bases and J by 2 bases, with 6 bases of the junction left unmatched. Germline V gene data show CDR1 as MDHEN and CDR2 as SYDVKM. CDR3 length: 14 amino acids. CDR3 sequence: CASVQGMGNQPQHF. CDR3 bases: TGTGCCAGCGTACAGGGGATGGGCAATCAGCCCCAGCATTTT.

The genes are TRBV9 and TRBJ2-3; possibly TRBD2 for D (6 bases). This CDR3 contains 15 residues. The V gene lost 3 bases and the J gene lost 0 bases, with 11 bases spanning the gap. Germline CDR1 reads SGDLS; CDR2 reads YYNGEE. CDR3 amino acids: CASSAGLTSTDTQYF. As DNA, the CDR3 is TGTGCCAGCAGCGCCGGACTAACCAGCACAGATACGCAGTATTTT.